These 30 T cell receptor beta chains came from one sample sequenced in a study of early T cells in non-severe SARS-CoV-2 infection. TCRdb called the 5' RACE reads again in MiXCR, with one record for every CDR3 protein. The data hold about 100,000 distinct CDR3 sequences, with over 10% observed a single time. Sequencing was carried out using whole blood. Receptors originate from an adult who was a healthcare worker with PCR-confirmed SARS-CoV-2 infection or an uninfected control (not recorded which).

This clonotype was detected many times. This sequence joins TRBV18 and TRBJ1-3; D is unclear. This CDR3 has 16 amino acids. Trimming took off 2 bases at V and 0 bases at J, with 11 bases between the two ends. The germline V gene encodes CDR1 KGHSH and CDR2 LQKENI. The CDR3: CASSPGPAISGNTIYF. The CDR3 DNA is TGTGCCAGCTCACCAGGGCCCGCTATCTCTGGAAACACCATATATTTT. Drawing the rest from reference TRBV18 and TRBJ1-3, the complete variable domain is NAGVMQNPRHLVRRRGQEARLRCSPMKGHSHVYWYRQLPEEGLKFMVYLQKENIIDESGMPKERFSAEFPKEGPSILRIQQVVRGDSAAYFCASSPGPAISGNTIYFGEGSWLTVV.

This clonotype was counted many times. This chain joins TRBV5-1 and TRBJ2-1; 7 positions agree with TRBD2. The germline V gene encodes CDR1 SGHRS and CDR2 YFSETQ. The length of the CDR3 is 16 residues. V lost 4 bases, J lost 0 bases, and 7 bases stayed unmatched. The CDR3, as DNA: TGCGCCAGCAGCAGGGTAGCGGGCAGCTCCTACAATGAGCAGTTCTTC. It translates to CASSRVAGSSYNEQFF.

V usage is TRBV20-1 and J usage is TRBJ2-3; perhaps D is TRBD1 or TRBD2 (5 bases each). The germline V gene encodes CDR1 DFQATT and CDR2 SNEGSKA (reference sequence). V lost 3 bases, J lost 1 base, and 11 bases lay in between. This CDR3 spans 14 amino acids. The CDR3 loop is CSARAQEGTDTQYF. CDR3 sequence (DNA): TGCAGTGCTAGGGCACAGGAGGGCACAGATACGCAGTATTTT.

The chain is built from TRBV20-1 and TRBJ1-2, with 8 bases that match TRBD1. Germline assignment: CDR1 DFQATT and CDR2 SNEGSKA (reference sequence). The V gene end was trimmed by 5 bases and the J gene end by 2 bases; junction bases not matched to a gene: 7. This CDR3 has 14 amino acids. CDR3 DNA sequence: TGCAGTGCTCCAAACAGGGGGAGGAACTATGGCTACACCTTC. It is translated as CSAPNRGRNYGYTF.

This clonotype was seen more than once but under ten times. The V call is TRBV19, the J call TRBJ2-7, with D possibly TRBD2 on 5 matching bases. Per the germline V gene, CDR1 is LNHDA and CDR2 is SQIVND (reference sequence). Between the trimmed V and J ends, which lost 3 bases and 6 bases, there was a span of 9 bases. This CDR3 has 12 residues. DNA of the CDR3: TGTGCCAGTAGTATCGGAAGCGGCGAGCAGTACTTC. It is translated as CASSIGSGEQYF. Based on the CDR3 plus reference TRBV19 and TRBJ2-7, the full variable domain is DGGITQSPKYLFRKEGQNVTLSCEQNLNHDAMYWYRQDPGQGLRLIYYSQIVNDFQKGDIAEGYSVSREKKESFPLTVTSAQKNPTAFYLCASSIGSGEQYFGPGTRLTVT.

The V call is TRBV12-3 or TRBV12-4, the J call TRBJ1-1; 9 bases line up with TRBD1. V shed 5 bases, J shed 4 bases, and the junction held 8 bases outside the gene matches. CDR3 length: 15 residues. The CDR3 bases are TGTGCCAGCAGTCCCCAACAGGGGGCAGGCACTGAAGCTTTCTTT. Amino acids: CASSPQQGAGTEAFF.

The chain is built from TRBV12-3 or TRBV12-4 and TRBJ2-1, with 7 bases identical to TRBD2. The CDR3 has 16 amino acids. J gave up 4 bases and V 7 bases, and 13 bases lay outside the gene matches. CDR3 coding DNA: TGTGCCAGCATCCTATCGCGGGAGAAGGGGTACAATGAGCAGTTCTTC. Protein sequence: CASILSREKGYNEQFF.

In its sample, this clonotype was seen many times. V usage is TRBV6-5 and J usage is TRBJ1-6, with a tentative D call TRBD1 (5 bases). This CDR3 is built from 15 residues. CDR1 is MNHEY, CDR2 SVGAGI, per germline. V was pared by 0 bases and J by 10 bases, with 13 bases between. The DNA of the CDR3 is TGTGCCAGCAGTTACTCGGGCGGAGGGGCATCACCCCTCCACTTT. This translates into CASSYSGGGASPLHF.

The sample holds a few counts of this clonotype. This rearrangement joins TRBV10-3 to TRBJ2-3, with a weak D call TRBD2 (5 bases). Germline values: CDR1 ENHRY, CDR2 SYGVKD. This CDR3 has 14 amino acids. Deletions cut 3 bases from V and 2 bases from J, with 9 bases between. CDR3 protein: CAISDRGLTDTQYF. The DNA for the CDR3 is TGTGCCATCAGTGACCGCGGGCTCACAGATACGCAGTATTTT.

V gene TRBV20-1 combines with J gene TRBJ1-2, with D possibly matching TRBD1 (5 bases). V gave up 6 bases and J gave up 2 bases, with 19 bases separating them. Per germline, CDR1 DFQATT and CDR2 SNEGSKA (reference sequence). The CDR3 contains 15 residues. In DNA form, the CDR3 reads TGCAGTGCCATAGGGGAGGAGGAGATCAACTATGGCTACACCTTC. This sequence encodes CSAIGEEEINYGYTF.

This clonotype was picked up many times. The V gene is TRBV6-1, the J gene TRBJ2-4, with 8 bases aligning to TRBD2. CDR3 length: 16 residues. The germline V gene encodes CDR1 MNHNS and CDR2 SASEGT. The V and J ends lost 6 bases and 10 bases, in that order; junction bases with no gene match: 17. CDR3 DNA: TGTGCCAGCAGCGAGAGGGACGGGAGGGGCTTGGGGATTCAGTACTTC. Protein sequence: CASSERDGRGLGIQYF.

This clonotype was seen many times. The V gene is TRBV21-1, the J gene TRBJ1-2. TRBV21-1 corresponds to a pseudogene. The CDR3 sequence is 13 residues long. The CDR3 region has the DNA TGTGCCAGCAGCAAAGCGGTGCTCTATGGCTACACCTTC. This codes for CASSKAVLYGYTF.

This clonotype was seen more than once but under ten times. The chain is built from TRBV7-9 and TRBJ2-2, with D possibly being TRBD2 (5 bases). The CDR3 loop spans 12 amino acids. CDR1 and CDR2 (germline): SEHNR, FQNEAQ (reference sequence). V shed 8 bases and J shed 4 bases, with 8 bases lying between them. CDR3 amino acids: CASPEVTGELFF. CDR3 in DNA: TGTGCCAGCCCGGAGGTCACCGGGGAGCTGTTTTTT.

This sequence joins TRBV18 and TRBJ2-3; TRBD1 aligns across 8 bases. Losses at the gene ends were 0 bases for V and 5 bases for J; bases not matched to a gene: 10. Germline CDR1 is KGHSH and CDR2 is LQKENI. This CDR3 is built from 17 residues. CDR3 DNA: TGTGCCAGCTCACCACCCGGGACAGGAGGTTGGGGAGATACGCAGTATTTT. Its translation is CASSPPGTGGWGDTQYF.

V usage is TRBV11-2 and J usage is TRBJ2-5; no clear D gene. Trimming pared 5 bases from V and 5 bases from J, leaving 9 bases between. This CDR3 has 12 residues. Germline CDR1 SGHAT, CDR2 FQNNGV. CDR3 in amino acids: CASSPHQETQYF. For the CDR3, the DNA is TGTGCCAGCAGCCCACATCAGGAGACCCAGTACTTC.

This clonotype was counted a few times. Mismatch with germline at one junction end may stem from a read error. The CDR3 loop is CASSLGTSGRNERFF. For the CDR3, the DNA is TGTGCCAGCAGCTTAGGGACTAGCGGGAGAAATGAGCGGTTCTTC. This sequence joins TRBV11-2 and TRBJ2-1; 13 bases agree with TRBD2. CDR1 and CDR2 (germline): SGHAT, FQNNGV. This CDR3 region has 15 residues. Variable domain in full (rest from reference TRBV11-2 and TRBJ2-1): EAGVAQSPRYKIIEKRQSVAFWCNPISGHATLYWYQQILGQGPKLLIQFQNNGVVDDSQLPKDRFSAERLKGVDSTLKIQPAKLEDSAVYLCASSLGTSGRNERFFGPGTRLTVL.

The J gene is TRBJ2-1, the V gene TRBV2; D is ambiguous. V shed 3 bases and J shed 9 bases, with 9 bases lying between them. This CDR3 has 12 residues. Germline CDR1 and CDR2: SNHLY and FYNNEI. CDR3 DNA: TGTGCCAGCAGTGACGGTCGAGGTGAGCAGTTCTTC. Translated: CASSDGRGEQFF.

This clonotype came up a few times. This chain connects TRBV28 to TRBJ2-1, with TRBD2 identical over 7 bases. With V trimmed by 7 bases and J by 7 bases, 13 bases remained unmatched. The CDR3 runs to 15 residues. Germline CDR1 and CDR2: MDHEN and SYDVKM. The CDR3 sequence is CASIPSRGDRNEQFF. CDR3 DNA sequence: TGTGCCAGCATACCCTCTCGGGGGGATCGAAATGAGCAGTTCTTC. Using reference TRBV28 and TRBJ2-1 for the parts outside the CDR3, the full variable domain is DVKVTQSSRYLVKRTGEKVFLECVQDMDHENMFWYRQDPGLGLRLIYFSYDVKMKEKGDIPEGYSVSREKKERFSLILESASTNQTSMYLCASIPSRGDRNEQFFGPGTRLTVL.

This clonotype was picked up a small number of times. Here the CDR3 DNA reads TGTGCCAGCAGTTTCGCTCCATACAGGGATACCATGAACACTGAAGCTTTCTTT. Translated: CASSFAPYRDTMNTEAFF. This sequence joins TRBV28 and TRBJ1-1; a possible D gene is TRBD1 (6 bases). This CDR3 region has 18 residues. The germline V gene has CDR1 MDHEN and CDR2 SYDVKM. V was clipped by 3 bases and J by 0 bases, with 20 bases between them.

The chain combines TRBV29-1 with TRBJ2-3, with 8 positions matching TRBD1. The CDR3 has 15 residues. Per the germline V gene, CDR1 is SQVTM and CDR2 is ANQGSEA. With 0 bases clipped from V and 8 bases from J, the junction kept 10 bases outside the gene matches. The CDR3 DNA reads as TGCAGCGTTGAAGATCGGGGACAGGACCATCGTACGCAGTATTTT. It translates to CSVEDRGQDHRTQYF.

A remark on this clonotype: A single base separates this from a much larger clone, so it may be a read error. The CDR3 DNA reads as TGCAGTGCTGGGGTGTCAGGGACCACCGGGGAGCTGTTTTTT. Residues: CSAGVSGTTGELFF. The gene calls are TRBV20-1 and TRBJ2-2; D might be TRBD1 or TRBD2, each matching 5 bases. Germline lookup yields CDR1 DFQATT and CDR2 SNEGSKA (reference sequence). The CDR3 has 14 residues. The ends were cut back, 5 bases at V and 4 bases at J, with 14 bases in the middle.

The chain has TRBV28 and TRBJ1-4; D gene unclear. Trimming stripped 3 bases from V and 4 bases from J, with 9 bases between. Germline loops: CDR1 MDHEN, CDR2 SYDVKM. The CDR3 totals 14 residues. The CDR3 reads CASSFRTVNEKLFF. Written as DNA, the CDR3 is TGTGCCAGCAGTTTCCGGACGGTTAATGAAAAACTGTTTTTT.

The V gene is TRBV3-1, the J gene TRBJ2-7; 9 bases match TRBD2. The CDR3 consists of 14 residues. Trimming at V came to 6 bases and at J to 0 bases, leaving 3 bases not matched to a gene. Germline-derived CDR1 and CDR2 are LGHDT and YNNKEL (reference sequence). The CDR3 sequence is CASSLAGSSYEQYF. For the CDR3, the DNA is TGTGCCAGCAGTCTAGCGGGATCCTCCTACGAGCAGTACTTC.

In its sample, this clonotype was seen a few times. The rearrangement links TRBV10-2 to TRBJ2-1; TRBD2 matches at 7 bases. This CDR3 has 13 amino acids. Germline V gives CDR1 WSHSY, CDR2 SAAADI. With V trimmed by 6 bases and J by 7 bases, 6 bases remained unmatched. CDR3 amino acids: CASSSGGQNEQFF. In DNA form, the CDR3 reads TGCGCCAGCAGCTCGGGAGGTCAAAATGAGCAGTTCTTC.

The chain combines TRBV20-1 with TRBJ2-2; a possible D gene is TRBD2 (6 bases). The CDR3 loop spans 14 amino acids. Germline CDR1 and CDR2: DFQATT and SNEGSKA (reference sequence). The V and J ends lost 3 bases and 4 bases respectively, with 12 bases between them. Here the CDR3 DNA reads TGCAGTGCTAGGGCCGGAGGGAGCACCGGGGAGCTGTTTTTT. Its translation is CSARAGGSTGELFF.

This clonotype has only a few counts. The CDR3 DNA is TGTGCCAGCAGCGTTAAACCGACGAACACCGGGGAGCTGTTTTTT. This codes for CASSVKPTNTGELFF. The J gene is TRBJ2-2, the V gene TRBV9; no clear D. Germline V lookup: CDR1 SGDLS, CDR2 YYNGEE. This CDR3 has 15 amino acids. V was shortened by 2 bases and J by 0 bases, with 8 bases between the two germline ends.

This clonotype was detected only a few times. An end of the junction differs from the germline gene, which may be a read error. The chain carries TRBV3-1 and TRBJ2-1, with D maybe TRBD1 (6 bases). Germline V gene sequence: CDR1 LGHDT, CDR2 YNNKEL (reference sequence). The CDR3 is 16 residues long. Written as DNA, the CDR3 is TGTTCCAGCAGCCAGGGTGCAGGGGACATCTACAATGAGCAGTTCTTC. It yields the protein CSSSQGAGDIYNEQFF.

This clonotype was seen a handful of times. The rearrangement uses TRBV11-2 and TRBJ1-6, with unresolved D. The germline V gene encodes CDR1 SGHAT and CDR2 FQNNGV. The length of the CDR3 is 14 residues. Trimming stripped 3 bases from V and 7 bases from J, with 10 bases between. CDR3 protein: CASSFSELNSPLHF. In nucleotides, the CDR3 is TGTGCCAGCAGCTTCTCCGAGCTAAATTCACCCCTCCACTTT.

This clonotype was counted only a few times. V is TRBV27 and J is TRBJ1-2, with a possible D match to TRBD1 (5 bases). Deletions cut 6 bases from V and 4 bases from J, with 15 bases between. Germline CDR1 is MNHEY and CDR2 is SMNVEV (reference sequence). The CDR3 spans 14 residues. The CDR3 DNA follows: TGTGCCAGCAGCCCTCGCGACAGCCCCTATGGCTACACCTTC. It codes for CASSPRDSPYGYTF.

The rearrangement links TRBV11-2 to TRBJ2-6; a possible D gene is TRBD1 (5 bases). V lost 5 bases and J 0 bases, leaving 8 bases between the germline ends. Germline V gene data show CDR1 as SGHAT and CDR2 as FQNNGV. CDR3 length: 15 amino acids. The DNA of the CDR3 is TGTGCCAGCAGCAGGGGAAGCTCTGGGGCCAACGTCCTGACTTTC. Translating it yields CASSRGSSGANVLTF.